The present TCR beta chain was sequenced within a study of T cell responses to AZD1222 COVID-19 vaccine. Here immunoSEQ multiplex PCR was the method, and the copy in TCRdb shows in-frame clones only, minus some. The data contain 190,000 or so clones, 88% of them singletons. Whole-study results and caveats: Baseline seropositivity occurred in only a handful of AZD1222 recipients.

About this clone itself: Antigen unknown.

In germline, CDR1 is SGDLS, CDR2 YYNGEE. V lost 5 bases, J lost 4 bases, and 5 bases stayed unmatched. This CDR3 is 15 amino acids long. This receptor was obtained from an adult who received the AZD1222 COVID-19 vaccine. Material: peripheral blood, obtained 28 days after the second AZD1222 dose. The V gene is TRBV9, the J gene TRBJ2-2, with 10 bases fitting TRBD2. The DNA for the CDR3 is TGTGCCAGCAGTCTAGCGGGAGATAGCACCGGGGAGCTGTTTTTT. Protein product: CASSLAGDSTGELFF. Looking up the rest from reference TRBV9 and TRBJ2-2 gives the full variable domain: DSGVTQTPKHLITATGQRVTLRCSPRSGDLSVYWYQQSLDQGLQFLIQYYNGEERAKGNILERFSAQQFPDLHSELNLSSLELGDSALYFCASSLAGDSTGELFFGEGSRLTVL.